Listed below are T cell receptor beta chains from one sample, sequenced in a study of blood T cell repertoires in COVID-19. Using immunoSEQ multiplex PCR, the repertoire was profiled, and TCRdb retains in-frame clones only, with some absent. The sample consists of some 110,000 clones, roughly 80% of them appearing once. Sample: peripheral blood. These TCRs come from a woman of 80 years or more with acute or convalescent COVID-19. CDR3s include the opening cysteine and the closing phenylalanine or tryptophan. Fields, in order: J gene, D gene, V gene, CDR3 DNA, CDR3 protein. D genes are given only for firm matches.

j_gene: TRBJ2-1; d_gene: TRBD2; v_gene: TRBV9; CDR3nt: TGTGCCAGCAGCGGTACTAGCGGGAGCAACCATGAGCAGTTCTTC; CDR3aa: CASSGTSGSNHEQFF
j_gene: TRBJ2-2; d_gene: TRBD2; v_gene: TRBV28; CDR3nt: TGTGCCAGCATGACTAGCGGGGACACCGGGGAGCTGTTTTTT; CDR3aa: CASMTSGDTGELFF
j_gene: TRBJ1-4; d_gene: .; v_gene: TRBV18; CDR3nt: TGTGCCAGCTCATCGGGGGTACAAACTAATGAAAAACTGTTTTTT; CDR3aa: CASSSGVQTNEKLFF
j_gene: TRBJ1-2; d_gene: .; v_gene: TRBV28; CDR3nt: TGTGCCAGCCTGGGGGCCCACTATGGCTACACCTTC; CDR3aa: CASLGAHYGYTF
j_gene: TRBJ2-2; d_gene: .; v_gene: TRBV2; CDR3nt: TGTGCCAGCAGTCGTACACCTAGAGGATCGGTCACCGGGGAGCTGTTTTTT; CDR3aa: CASSRTPRGSVTGELFF
j_gene: TRBJ1-1; d_gene: TRBD1; v_gene: TRBV2; CDR3nt: TGTGCCAGCAGAGAAATGACAGGGAAGGGCACTGAAGCTTTCTTT; CDR3aa: CASREMTGKGTEAFF
j_gene: TRBJ2-1; d_gene: .; v_gene: TRBV24-1; CDR3nt: TGTGCCACCAGTGATCGAGCGGGTGGCTCCTACAATGAGCAGTTCTTC; CDR3aa: CATSDRAGGSYNEQFF
j_gene: TRBJ1-6; d_gene: TRBD1; v_gene: TRBV7-8; CDR3nt: TGTGCCAGCAGTACCGGGACAGGGGTCTCACCCCTCCACTTT; CDR3aa: CASSTGTGVSPLHF
j_gene: TRBJ2-5; d_gene: .; v_gene: TRBV7-2; CDR3nt: TGTGCCAGCAGCTTAGGAAGCGGCCCCCGGGGAGAGACCCAGTACTTC; CDR3aa: CASSLGSGPRGETQYF
j_gene: TRBJ1-5; d_gene: TRBD1; v_gene: TRBV5-1; CDR3nt: TGCGCCAGCAGCTTGACGGGACAGGGGAACAATGAGCCCCAGCATTTT; CDR3aa: CASSLTGQGNNEPQHF
j_gene: TRBJ2-2; d_gene: TRBD1; v_gene: TRBV6-6; CDR3nt: TGTGCCAGCAGAGTACAGGGGCCCACCGGGGAGCTGTTTTTT; CDR3aa: CASRVQGPTGELFF